The 20 T cell receptor beta chains below were found in one sample sequenced in a study of T cell responses to AZD1222 COVID-19 vaccine. Sequenced by immunoSEQ multiplex PCR; TCRdb stores in-frame clones only, minus some. The sample lists roughly 97,000 clones; around nine tenths were seen once. The sample here was peripheral blood, taken on day 0 of AZD1222 vaccination. These receptors all stem from an adult in good health.

V is TRBV7-2 and J is TRBJ1-3, with D tentatively TRBD1 (5 bases). Trimming removed 0 bases at V and 4 bases at J, with 10 bases between. Germline V gene data show CDR1 as SGHTA and CDR2 as FQGNSA. This CDR3 comprises 15 residues. DNA of the CDR3: TGTGCCAGCAGCTTAGCAGGACATCCGGGAAACACCATATATTTT. Translation gives CASSLAGHPGNTIYF.

This chain uses TRBV6-1 with TRBJ1-1, with D uncertain. This CDR3 spans 14 amino acids. Trimming removed 1 base from V and 7 bases from J, with 13 bases in between. Germline V gene sequence: CDR1 MNHNS, CDR2 SASEGT. In DNA, the CDR3 is TGTGCCAGCAGTGAAGAAGTGGGCAGCCTTGAAGCTTTCTTT. Residues: CASSEEVGSLEAFF.

The chain carries TRBV13 and TRBJ1-2; D is undetermined. Germline V lookup: CDR1 PRHDT, CDR2 FYEKMQ (reference sequence). There are 18 residues in the CDR3. Trimming stripped 3 bases from V and 0 bases from J, with 20 bases between. The CDR3 DNA follows: TGTGCCAGCAGCTTGGACCCAAGCCCGACCAGAACTAACTATGGCTACACCTTC. Translating gives CASSLDPSPTRTNYGYTF.

V usage is TRBV9 and J usage is TRBJ1-5, with TRBD1 matching 7 bases. Germline assignment: CDR1 SGDLS and CDR2 YYNGEE. V was pared by 0 bases and J by 4 bases, with 1 base of the junction left unmatched. This CDR3 is built from 14 residues. CDR3 coding DNA: TGTGCCAGCAGCGTAGAGGGGGCTAATCAGCCCCAGCATTTT. It is translated as CASSVEGANQPQHF. Variable domain in full (rest from reference TRBV9 and TRBJ1-5): DSGVTQTPKHLITATGQRVTLRCSPRSGDLSVYWYQQSLDQGLQFLIQYYNGEERAKGNILERFSAQQFPDLHSELNLSSLELGDSALYFCASSVEGANQPQHFGDGTRLSIL.

The chain couples TRBV7-3 to TRBJ2-6, with D uncertain. Trimming removed 0 bases at V and 4 bases at J, with 4 bases between. The CDR3 length is 14 residues. The germline gives CDR1 SGHTA, CDR2 FQGTGA. CDR3 bases: TGTGCCAGCAGCTTAACCGCCGGGGCCAACGTCCTGACTTTC. Translating gives CASSLTAGANVLTF.

This chain uses TRBV12-2 with TRBJ2-1; TRBD2, as called in the table, went unchecked against the DNA. TRBV12-2 is given as a pseudogene. The CDR3 length is 16 residues. The CDR3 DNA is TGTGCAAGTCGCCCGGGAAGCGGGCTAGTTGGGAATGAGCAGTTCTTC. It codes for CASRPGSGLVGNEQFF.

CDR3 sequence reads: CASSRQVWNTEAFF. The CDR3 DNA follows: TGTGCCAGCAGTCGACAGGTTTGGAACACTGAAGCTTTCTTT. The chain recombines TRBV6-2 or TRBV6-3 with TRBJ1-1; maybe TRBD1 (6 bases). This CDR3 has 14 residues. CDR1 MNHEY and CDR2 SVGEGT come from the germline V gene. The V and J ends lost 5 bases and 1 base respectively, with 11 bases between them.

The rearrangement links TRBV14 to TRBJ1-2, with D possibly TRBD1 on 5 matching bases. Deletions cut 4 bases from V and 4 bases from J, with 16 bases between. The CDR3 is 15 amino acids. CDR1 SGHDN and CDR2 FVKESK come from the germline V gene. The CDR3 reads CASSLLRGGAYGYTF. The CDR3 coding sequence is TGTGCCAGCAGCCTCCTCCGAGGAGGGGCCTATGGCTACACCTTC.

The chain carries TRBV24-1 and TRBJ2-7; 9 bases fit TRBD1. Germline CDR1 KGHDR, CDR2 SFDVKD. J lost 6 bases, V lost 3 bases, and 11 bases had no gene match. There are 16 residues in the CDR3. DNA of the CDR3: TGTGCCACCAGTGATCCCCGGGACAGGGTCCGTATCGAGCAGTACTTC. This codes for CATSDPRDRVRIEQYF.

This rearrangement joins TRBV5-1 to TRBJ1-1, with 7 nucleotides matching TRBD1. This CDR3 is built from 14 residues. After removal of 4 bases from V and 1 base from J, the junction contained 4 bases not matched to a gene. CDR1 is SGHRS and CDR2 is YFSETQ in the germline V gene. The CDR3 nucleotides read TGCGCCAGCAGCATGACAGGGCGGAACACTGAAGCTTTCTTT. Translating gives CASSMTGRNTEAFF.

The chain combines TRBV9 with TRBJ2-2; D is possibly TRBD2 (5 bases). This CDR3 has 16 residues. V dropped 5 bases and J dropped 3 bases, with 17 bases sitting between them. From germline, CDR1 is SGDLS and CDR2 YYNGEE. The CDR3 nucleotides are TGTGCCAGCAGTGGATCCACGTTGAGGGACACCGGGGAGCTGTTTTTT. This encodes CASSGSTLRDTGELFF.

V and J are TRBV6-5 and TRBJ2-1; maybe TRBD2 (6 bases). V lost 1 base to trimming and J lost 2 bases, with 9 bases between them. CDR3 length: 15 residues. Germline CDR1 reads MNHEY; CDR2 reads SVGAGI. The CDR3 sequence is CASSYLGGTYNEQFF. CDR3 nucleotide sequence: TGTGCCAGCAGTTACTTGGGGGGAACCTACAATGAGCAGTTCTTC.

The V call is TRBV6-5, the J call TRBJ1-2; D gene ambiguous. The V and J ends lost 4 bases and 1 base respectively, with 7 bases between them. The CDR3 has 13 residues. CDR1 is MNHEY, CDR2 SVGAGI, per germline. CDR3 sequence reads: CASSSILNYGYTF. The CDR3 DNA reads as TGTGCCAGCAGTTCGATACTTAACTATGGCTACACCTTC.

The J gene is TRBJ1-5, the V gene TRBV27, with D perhaps matching TRBD1 (6 bases). The CDR3 is 19 amino acids. Germline CDR1 MNHEY, CDR2 SMNVEV (reference sequence). V lost 5 bases and J lost 0, with 23 bases in between. In DNA, the CDR3 is TGTGCCAGCAGTCCCCGCAAGAGGGGGGGGGCCCTTAGCAATCAGCCCCAGCATTTT. It translates to CASSPRKRGGALSNQPQHF.

The rearrangement uses TRBV3-1 (or the pseudogene TRBV3-2) and TRBJ2-2; TRBD2 is a possible D gene (6 bases). The germline CDR1 and CDR2 sequences are LGHDT and YNNKEL (reference sequence). The CDR3 runs to 14 residues. Deletions cut 1 base from V and 9 bases from J, with 12 bases between. CDR3 sequence reads: CASSQGRGGRELFF. In nucleotides, the CDR3 is TGTGCCAGCAGCCAAGGACGCGGAGGGCGGGAGCTGTTTTTT.

The chain recombines TRBV12-3 or TRBV12-4 with TRBJ1-3, with a tentative D call TRBD1 (5 bases). The CDR3 runs 12 residues. Trimming stripped 5 bases from V and 4 bases from J, with 6 bases between. CDR3 sequence: CASSRQGNTIYF. CDR3 DNA: TGTGCCAGCAGTCGACAGGGAAACACCATATATTTT.

The chain links TRBV5-1 to TRBJ1-1; 7 bases line up with TRBD1. Germline-derived CDR1 and CDR2 are SGHRS and YFSETQ. V shed 4 bases, J shed 5 bases, and the junction held 2 bases outside the gene matches. The CDR3 length is 12 residues. The DNA of the CDR3 is TGCGCCAGCAGCATGACAGGGACTGAAGCTTTCTTT. Translation: CASSMTGTEAFF.

The chain carries TRBV6-5 and TRBJ2-7, with D tentatively TRBD1 or TRBD2 (5 bases each). This CDR3 is built from 13 residues. In germline, CDR1 is MNHEY, CDR2 SVGAGI. Trimming left V 4 bases short and J 7 bases short, with 14 bases between. The CDR3 sequence is CASSSPGTREQYF. CDR3 sequence (DNA): TGTGCCAGCAGTTCCCCCGGGACCCGGGAGCAGTACTTC.

Only one count was recorded for this clone. This chain connects TRBV13 to TRBJ2-5; 8 nucleotides agree with TRBD2. Germline V gene data show CDR1 as PRHDT and CDR2 as FYEKMQ (reference sequence). This CDR3 has 14 amino acids. J lost 5 bases, V lost 5 bases, and 7 bases had no gene match. The CDR3 is CASSPRGGDETQYF. In DNA, the CDR3 is TGTGCCAGCAGCCCTCGGGGGGGGGACGAGACCCAGTACTTC.

Only a few counts were recorded for this clone. V and J are TRBV7-7 and TRBJ2-7; 8 bases are shared with TRBD2. The CDR3 runs to 15 residues. V gave up 5 bases and J gave up 2 bases; unmatched junction bases: 8. Germline loops: CDR1 SSHAT, CDR2 FNYEAQ (reference sequence). CDR3: CASSPGLVGPYEQYF. The CDR3 DNA follows: TGTGCCAGCAGCCCGGGACTAGTGGGGCCCTACGAGCAGTACTTC. Using reference TRBV7-7 and TRBJ2-7 for the parts outside the CDR3, the full variable domain is GAGVSQSPRYKVTKRGQDVTLRCDPISSHATLYWYQQALGQGPEFLTYFNYEAQPDKSGLPSDRFSAERPEGSISTLTIQRTEQRDSAMYRCASSPGLVGPYEQYFGPGTRLTVT.